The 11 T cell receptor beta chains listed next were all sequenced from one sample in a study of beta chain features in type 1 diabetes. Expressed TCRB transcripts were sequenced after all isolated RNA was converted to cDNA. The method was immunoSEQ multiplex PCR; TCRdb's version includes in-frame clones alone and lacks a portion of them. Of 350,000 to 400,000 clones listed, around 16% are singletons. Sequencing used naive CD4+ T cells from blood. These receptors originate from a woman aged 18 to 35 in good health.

CDR3 DNA: TGTGCCAGCAGCCTCACGACAGGGATCCCCTACGAGCAGTACTTC. It translates to CASSLTTGIPYEQYF. This chain connects TRBV7-2 to TRBJ2-7; TRBD1 matches 7 bases. The trim removed 5 bases at V and 2 bases at J, leaving 9 bases unmatched. The CDR3 extends over 15 amino acids. Germline V CDR1 and CDR2: SGHTA, FQGNSA.

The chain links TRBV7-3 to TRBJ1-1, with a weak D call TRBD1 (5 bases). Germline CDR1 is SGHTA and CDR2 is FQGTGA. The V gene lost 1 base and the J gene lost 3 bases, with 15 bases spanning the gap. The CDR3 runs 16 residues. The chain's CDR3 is CASSLIPTVVDTEAFF. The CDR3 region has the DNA TGTGCCAGCAGCTTAATCCCGACAGTAGTTGACACTGAAGCTTTCTTT. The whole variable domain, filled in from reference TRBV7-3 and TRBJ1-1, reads GAGVSQTPSNKVTEKGKYVELRCDPISGHTALYWYRQSLGQGPEFLIYFQGTGAADDSGLPNDRFFAVRPEGSVSTLKIQRTERGDSAVYLCASSLIPTVVDTEAFFGQGTRLTVV.

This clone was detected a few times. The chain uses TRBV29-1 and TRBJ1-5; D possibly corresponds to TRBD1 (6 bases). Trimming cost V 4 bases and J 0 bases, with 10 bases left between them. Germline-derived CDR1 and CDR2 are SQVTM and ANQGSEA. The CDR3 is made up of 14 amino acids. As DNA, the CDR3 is TGCAGCGTTGCGGACAGCTATAGCAATCAGCCCCAGCATTTT. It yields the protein CSVADSYSNQPQHF.

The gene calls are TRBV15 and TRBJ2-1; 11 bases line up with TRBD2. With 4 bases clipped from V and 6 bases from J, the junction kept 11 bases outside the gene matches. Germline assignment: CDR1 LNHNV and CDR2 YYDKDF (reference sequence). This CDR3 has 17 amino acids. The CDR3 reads CATSKLSIAGGTNEQFF. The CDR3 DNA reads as TGTGCCACCAGCAAACTATCTATAGCGGGAGGGACCAATGAGCAGTTCTTC.

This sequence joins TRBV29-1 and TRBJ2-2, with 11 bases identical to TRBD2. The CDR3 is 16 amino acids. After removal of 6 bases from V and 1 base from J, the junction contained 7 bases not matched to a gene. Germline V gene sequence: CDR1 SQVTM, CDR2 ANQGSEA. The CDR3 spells CSVARLAGMNTGELFF. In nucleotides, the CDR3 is TGCAGCGTCGCCAGACTAGCGGGGATGAACACCGGGGAGCTGTTTTTT.

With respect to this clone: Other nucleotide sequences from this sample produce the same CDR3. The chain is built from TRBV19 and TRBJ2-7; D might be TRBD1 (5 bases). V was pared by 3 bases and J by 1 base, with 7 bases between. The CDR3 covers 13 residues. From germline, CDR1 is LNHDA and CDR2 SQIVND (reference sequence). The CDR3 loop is CASSIRQSYEQYF. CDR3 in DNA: TGTGCCAGTAGTATTCGACAGTCCTACGAGCAGTACTTC.

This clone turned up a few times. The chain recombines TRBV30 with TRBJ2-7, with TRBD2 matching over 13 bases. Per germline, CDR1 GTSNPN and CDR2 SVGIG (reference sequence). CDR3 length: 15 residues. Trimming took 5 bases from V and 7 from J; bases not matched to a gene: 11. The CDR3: CAWDSGLAGVREQYF. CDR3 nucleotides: TGTGCCTGGGACTCCGGACTAGCGGGAGTACGGGAGCAGTACTTC. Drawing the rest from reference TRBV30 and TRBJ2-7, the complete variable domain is SQTIHQWPATLVQPVGSPLSLECTVEGTSNPNLYWYRQAAGRGLQLLFYSVGIGQISSEVPQNLSASRPQDRQFILSSKKLLLSDSGFYLCAWDSGLAGVREQYFGPGTRLTVT.

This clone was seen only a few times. The CDR3 region is CASSPTTSLFF. The CDR3 region has the DNA TGTGCCAGCAGCCCGACTACTAGTCTGTTCTTC. The V and J genes are TRBV11-2 and TRBJ2-1; the D gene is possibly TRBD2 (5 bases). CDR1 SGHAT and CDR2 FQNNGV come from the germline V gene. This CDR3 comprises 11 residues. V was shortened by 5 bases and J by 15 bases, with 14 bases between the two germline ends.

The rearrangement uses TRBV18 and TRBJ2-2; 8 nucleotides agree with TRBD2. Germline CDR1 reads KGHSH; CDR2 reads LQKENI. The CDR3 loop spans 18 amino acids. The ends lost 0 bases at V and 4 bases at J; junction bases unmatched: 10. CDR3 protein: CASSPPSTGTRITGELFF. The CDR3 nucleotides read TGTGCCAGCTCACCACCAAGTACCGGGACTAGAATCACCGGGGAGCTGTTTTTT.

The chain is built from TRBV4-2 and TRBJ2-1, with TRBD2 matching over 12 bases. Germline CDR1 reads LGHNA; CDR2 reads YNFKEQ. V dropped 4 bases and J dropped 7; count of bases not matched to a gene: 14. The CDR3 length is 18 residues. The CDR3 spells CASSLQTSGSYSMNEQFF. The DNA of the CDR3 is TGTGCCAGCAGCCTCCAGACTAGCGGGAGTTACTCGATGAATGAGCAGTTCTTC.

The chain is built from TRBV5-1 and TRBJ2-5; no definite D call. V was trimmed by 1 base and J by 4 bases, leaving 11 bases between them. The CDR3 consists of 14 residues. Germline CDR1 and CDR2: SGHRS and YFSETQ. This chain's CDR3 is CASSLTPTGETQYF. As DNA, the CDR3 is TGCGCCAGCAGCTTGACCCCCACGGGAGAGACCCAGTACTTC.